This record looks at one TCR beta chain sequence and its context. Antigen specificity is unknown. The source of the sample is a study of response to subunit inactivated influenza vaccine. Whole-study results and caveats: Each seasonal influenza vaccination recruits few new T cells, the authors suggested.

There are 15 residues in the CDR3. Germline lookup yields CDR1 SGHKS and CDR2 YYEKEE (reference sequence). Trimming took 0 bases from V and 6 from J, leaving 12 bases between them. From the RT-PCR reads, TCRdb called clonotypes with MiXCR, one entry per CDR3 protein. The table shows 860,000 or so distinct CDR3 sequences, with approximately 22% occurring only once. Here the sequenced sample was PBMCs from blood, taken 4 to 6 days after vaccination. This receptor was identified in a man aged 50-59 years who received an inactivated influenza vaccine. V and J are TRBV5-5 and TRBJ2-2, with unresolved D. CDR3 in DNA: TGTGCCAGCAGCTTGGCCAGTCGGACGCCCGGGGAGCTGTTTTTT. This encodes CASSLASRTPGELFF. Variable domain in full (rest from reference TRBV5-5 and TRBJ2-2): DAGVTQSPTHLIKTRGQQVTLRCSPISGHKSVSWYQQVLGQGPQFIFQYYEKEERGRGNFPDRFSARQFPNYSSELNVNALLLGDSALYLCASSLASRTPGELFFGEGSRLTVL.